The text below deals with one TCR beta chain. What it binds is not known. The data were obtained in a study of Ad26.COV2.S vaccination and SARS-CoV-2 variants. Overall study context: Enrollment placed the donor in the COV1001 Ad26.COV2.S trial arm.

Study observations and caveats: Similar non-spike TCR breadth was observed in recipients of vaccine and of placebo. CD8+ and CD4+ T cells specific for spike reportedly responded with substantial breadth after vaccination.

Generated by immunoSEQ multiplex PCR, the TCRdb table keeps only in-frame clones and is missing some. The table lists 350,000 to 400,000 clones, more than 85% of them singletons. This CDR3 has 15 residues. The germline V gene has CDR1 SGHNT and CDR2 YYREEE (reference sequence). V was shortened by 4 bases and J by 0 bases, with 11 bases between the two germline ends. The sample's treatment: approximately 18 received Ad26.COV2.S at low or high dose, single or two shots; about 5 received placebo; per-sample allocation not given. Samples were taken on day 63 after the first vaccine or placebo injection. Donation was by an adult aged 18-55 years who was in Boston.

The receptor comes from a person aged 18-65 years who received the Ad26.COV2.S COVID-19 vaccine or a placebo. The starting material was peripheral blood, obtained in a trial of Ad26.COV2.S vaccine versus placebo. The rearrangement uses TRBV5-4 and TRBJ1-3; no firm D call. CDR3 bases: TGTGCCAGCAGCCAAGGACCGTTCTCTGGAAACACCATATATTTT. It yields the protein CASSQGPFSGNTIYF.